A single sample gave rise to the 12 T cell receptor beta chains below, sequenced in a study of T cell responses to AZD1222 COVID-19 vaccine (dated by TCRdb to the early 2020s). The intended sense of this specimen's time point label: baseline before first vaccination. The method behind the library was the immunoSEQ multiplex PCR assay. The table comes from immuneACCESS by way of TCRdb, which keeps in-frame sequences with V and J called. Part of the clones is missing from these tables; in studies checked, under half for an unresolved V gene and the rest for unknown reasons. This sample lists around 96,000 clones; about 88% were detected once. Less than 3.5% of the sample comes from the top ten. The material sequenced was peripheral blood, taken on day 0 of AZD1222 vaccination. These receptors were collected from an adult in good health.

This chain links TRBV30 with TRBJ2-5, with D hard to call. CDR1 and CDR2 (germline): GTSNPN, SVGIG (reference sequence). The CDR3 extends over 13 amino acids. Between the trimmed V and J ends, which lost 7 bases and 5 bases, there was a span of 17 bases. The CDR3 nucleotides read TGTGCCTCGTCCTTGGTCAGTCGGGAGACCCAGTACTTC. This codes for CASSLVSRETQYF.

This sequence joins TRBV7-2 and TRBJ2-3, with D perhaps matching TRBD2 (5 bases). In germline, CDR1 is SGHTA, CDR2 FQGNSA. Trimming took off 5 bases at V and 11 bases at J, with 26 bases between the two ends. The CDR3 spans 16 residues. CDR3 loop: CASSLTVGGRRVVQYF. In DNA, the CDR3 is TGTGCCAGCAGCCTCACGGTAGGAGGTCGACGGGTTGTGCAGTATTTT.

The chain combines TRBV3-1 (or the pseudogene TRBV3-2) with TRBJ2-7, with no clear D. The germline V and J ends were trimmed by 4 bases and 1 base, with 8 bases remaining between them. The CDR3 length is 13 residues. Germline assignment: CDR1 LGHDT and CDR2 YNNKEL (reference sequence). The CDR3, as DNA: TGTGCCAGCAGCCGAATGGGGTCCTACGAGCAGTACTTC. Translated, it gives CASSRMGSYEQYF.

The V gene is TRBV15, the J gene TRBJ2-7; D perhaps matches TRBD1 (6 bases). The V end was cut by 1 base, the J end by 1 base, with 8 bases between. CDR1 is LNHNV and CDR2 is YYDKDF in the germline V gene (reference sequence). CDR3 length: 14 amino acids. This CDR3 reads CATSRARGSYEQYF. The CDR3 region has the DNA TGTGCCACCAGCAGAGCAAGGGGGTCCTACGAGCAGTACTTC.

The chain has TRBV2 and TRBJ1-4; TRBD1 matches 7 bases. The CDR3 is 15 amino acids. In germline, CDR1 is SNHLY, CDR2 FYNNEI. The J segment lost 7 bases and the V segment lost 4 bases, leaving 9 bases of the junction unmatched. The CDR3 loop reads CASSGSQGIGEKLFF. CDR3 in DNA: TGTGCCAGCAGTGGCTCACAGGGGATAGGTGAAAAACTGTTTTTT.

This clone was detected a few times. The chain carries TRBV4-1 and TRBJ2-1; either TRBD1 or TRBD2 may fit D (5 bases each). V was shortened by 3 bases and J by 7 bases, with 16 bases between the two germline ends. The CDR3 sequence is 15 residues long. From germline, CDR1 is MGHRA and CDR2 YSYEKL. CDR3 coding DNA: TGCGCCAGCAGCCAGTGGGACCTCCAGGGAAATGAGCAGTTCTTC. Protein sequence: CASSQWDLQGNEQFF.

A remark on this clone: Other DNA variants within this sample encode the same CDR3. The rearrangement uses TRBV19 and TRBJ1-1, with D perhaps matching TRBD1 (6 bases). Trimming cost V 5 bases and J 0 bases, with 7 bases left between them. The germline V gene encodes CDR1 LNHDA and CDR2 SQIVND (reference sequence). The CDR3 is 13 amino acids. The CDR3 reads CASSQGMNTEAFF. The DNA of the CDR3 is TGTGCCAGTAGTCAGGGGATGAACACTGAAGCTTTCTTT.

J is TRBJ2-2 and V is TRBV7-8; D uncertain. Trimming took 0 bases from V and 6 from J, leaving 8 bases between them. This CDR3 comprises 14 residues. Germline lookup yields CDR1 SGHVS and CDR2 FQNEAQ. CDR3 coding DNA: TGTGCCAGCAGCTTAGCTTACCTACCCGGGGAGCTGTTTTTT. Translation gives CASSLAYLPGELFF.

The chain recombines TRBV6-1 with TRBJ1-2; D is unresolved. Germline V gene data show CDR1 as MNHNS and CDR2 as SASEGT. This CDR3 comprises 13 residues. V shed 0 bases and J shed 5 bases, with 7 bases lying between them. This CDR3 is CASSEASGYGYTF. The CDR3, as DNA: TGTGCCAGCAGTGAAGCCTCAGGTTATGGCTACACCTTC.

The V call is TRBV6-2 or TRBV6-3, the J call TRBJ2-7, with D possibly being TRBD2 (6 bases). The CDR3 sequence is 15 residues long. From germline, CDR1 is MNHEY and CDR2 SVGEGT. V was clipped by 4 bases and J by 0 bases, with 13 bases between them. Written as DNA, the CDR3 is TGTGCCAGCAGTTCCCTTAGCGGCCACTCCTACGAGCAGTACTTC. This encodes CASSSLSGHSYEQYF.

The J gene is TRBJ1-2, the V gene TRBV6-6; D uncertain. This CDR3 comprises 16 residues. Germline assignment: CDR1 MNHNY and CDR2 SVGAGI (reference sequence). Trimming pared 7 bases from V and 1 base from J, leaving 19 bases between. This CDR3 reads CASTSTRGQVNYGYTF. For the CDR3, the DNA is TGTGCCAGCACAAGCACCCGGGGTCAGGTTAACTATGGCTACACCTTC.

This sequence joins TRBV7-9 and TRBJ1-4; 7 positions agree with TRBD1. The CDR3 is 15 residues long. Germline V gives CDR1 SEHNR, CDR2 FQNEAQ (reference sequence). Trimming cost V 3 bases and J 3 bases; bases outside gene matches: 4. The CDR3 spells CASSLTGFPNEKLFF. The CDR3 coding sequence is TGTGCCAGCAGCTTGACAGGGTTCCCTAATGAAAAACTGTTTTTT.